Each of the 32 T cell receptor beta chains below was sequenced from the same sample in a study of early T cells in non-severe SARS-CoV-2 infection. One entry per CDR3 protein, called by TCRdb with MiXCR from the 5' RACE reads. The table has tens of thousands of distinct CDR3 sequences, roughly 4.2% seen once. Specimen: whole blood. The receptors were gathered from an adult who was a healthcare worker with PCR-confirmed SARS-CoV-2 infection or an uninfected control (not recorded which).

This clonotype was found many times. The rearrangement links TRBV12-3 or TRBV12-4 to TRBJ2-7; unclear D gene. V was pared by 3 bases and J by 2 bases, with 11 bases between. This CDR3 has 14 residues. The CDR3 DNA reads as TGTGCCAGCAGTTTGCACAGTCCCCCCTACGAGCAGTACTTC. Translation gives CASSLHSPPYEQYF.

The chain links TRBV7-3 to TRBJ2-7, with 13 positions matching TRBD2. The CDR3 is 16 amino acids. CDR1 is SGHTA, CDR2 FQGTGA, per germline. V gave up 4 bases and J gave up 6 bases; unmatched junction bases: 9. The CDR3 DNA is TGTGCCAGCAGCTCCGCCCGGCGACTAGCGGGAGGCGAGCAGTACTTC. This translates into CASSSARRLAGGEQYF.

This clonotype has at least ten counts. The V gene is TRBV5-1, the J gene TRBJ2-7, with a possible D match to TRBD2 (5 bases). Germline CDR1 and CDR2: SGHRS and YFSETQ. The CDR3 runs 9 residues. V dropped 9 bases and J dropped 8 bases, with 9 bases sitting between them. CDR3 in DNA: TGCGCCACCGAGGGTAAGCAGTACTTC. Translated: CATEGKQYF.

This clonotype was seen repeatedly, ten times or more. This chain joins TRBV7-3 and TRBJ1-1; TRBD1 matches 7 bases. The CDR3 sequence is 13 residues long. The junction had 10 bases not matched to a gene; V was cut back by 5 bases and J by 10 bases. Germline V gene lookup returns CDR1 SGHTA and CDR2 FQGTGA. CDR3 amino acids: CASSPTGDSGAFF. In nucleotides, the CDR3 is TGTGCCAGCAGCCCTACCGGGGACAGCGGAGCTTTCTTT.

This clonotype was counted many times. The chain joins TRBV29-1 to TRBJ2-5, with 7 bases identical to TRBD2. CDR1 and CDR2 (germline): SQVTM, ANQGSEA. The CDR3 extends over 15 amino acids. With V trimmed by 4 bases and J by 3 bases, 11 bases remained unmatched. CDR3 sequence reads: CSVARLAKREETQYF. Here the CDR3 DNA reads TGCAGCGTTGCACGACTAGCAAAAAGAGAAGAGACCCAGTACTTC. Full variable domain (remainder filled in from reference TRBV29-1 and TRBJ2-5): SAVISQKPSRDICQRGTSLTIQCQVDSQVTMMFWYRQQPGQSLTLIATANQGSEATYESGFVIDKFPISRPNLTFSTLTVSNMSPEDSSIYLCSVARLAKREETQYFGPGTRLLVL.

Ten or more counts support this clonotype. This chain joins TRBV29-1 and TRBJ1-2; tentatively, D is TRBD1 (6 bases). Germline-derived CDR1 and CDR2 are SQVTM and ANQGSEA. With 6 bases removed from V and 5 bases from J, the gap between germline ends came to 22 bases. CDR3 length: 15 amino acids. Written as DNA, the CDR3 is TGCAGCGTCCTGATCGACCTCAAAGGGGGTTATGGCTACACCTTC. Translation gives CSVLIDLKGGYGYTF.

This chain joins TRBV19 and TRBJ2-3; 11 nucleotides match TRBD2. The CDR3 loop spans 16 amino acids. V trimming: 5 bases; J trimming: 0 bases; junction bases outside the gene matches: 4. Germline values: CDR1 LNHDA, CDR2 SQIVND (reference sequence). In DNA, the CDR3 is TGTGCCAGTAGTCCGGGACTAGCGGCTAGCACAGATACGCAGTATTTT. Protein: CASSPGLAASTDTQYF.

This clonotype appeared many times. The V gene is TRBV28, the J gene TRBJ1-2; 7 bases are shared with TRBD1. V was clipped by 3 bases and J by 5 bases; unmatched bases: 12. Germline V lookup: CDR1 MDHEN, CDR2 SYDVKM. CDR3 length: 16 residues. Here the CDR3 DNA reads TGTGCCAGCAGTTTCCCCACCGGGGACAGAGTTTATGGCTACACCTTC. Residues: CASSFPTGDRVYGYTF.

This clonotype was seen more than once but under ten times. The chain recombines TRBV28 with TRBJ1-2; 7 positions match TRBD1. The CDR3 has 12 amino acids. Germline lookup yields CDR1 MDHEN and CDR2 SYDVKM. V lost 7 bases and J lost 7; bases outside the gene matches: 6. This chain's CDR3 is CASTTTGTGYTF. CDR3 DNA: TGTGCCAGCACCACGACAGGGACTGGCTACACCTTC.

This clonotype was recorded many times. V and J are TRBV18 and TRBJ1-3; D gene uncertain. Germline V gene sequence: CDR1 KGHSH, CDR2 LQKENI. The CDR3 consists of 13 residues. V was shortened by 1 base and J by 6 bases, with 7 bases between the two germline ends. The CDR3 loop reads CASSPRTENTIYF. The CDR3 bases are TGTGCCAGCTCACCACGGACGGAAAACACCATATATTTT.

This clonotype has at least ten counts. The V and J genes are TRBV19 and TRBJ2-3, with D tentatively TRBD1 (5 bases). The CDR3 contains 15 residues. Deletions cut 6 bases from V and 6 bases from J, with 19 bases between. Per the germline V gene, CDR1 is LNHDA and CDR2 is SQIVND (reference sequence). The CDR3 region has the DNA TGTGCCAGTAGCAAAGACCGTCTCAGGGCTGATACGCAGTATTTT. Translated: CASSKDRLRADTQYF.

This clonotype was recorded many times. As DNA, the CDR3 is TGTGCCAGCAGCCTGGACAGGGTGAATGAGCAGTTCTTC. This sequence encodes CASSLDRVNEQFF. V and J are TRBV11-1 and TRBJ2-1; 8 positions match TRBD1. Looked up from germline, CDR1 is SGHAT and CDR2 is FQDESV (reference sequence). The junction had 4 bases not matched to a gene; V was cut back by 5 bases and J by 7 bases. The length of the CDR3 is 13 residues.

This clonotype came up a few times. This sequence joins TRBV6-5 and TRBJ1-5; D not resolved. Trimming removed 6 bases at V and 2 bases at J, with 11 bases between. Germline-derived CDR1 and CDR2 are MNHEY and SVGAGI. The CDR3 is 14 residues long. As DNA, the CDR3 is TGTGCCAGCAGCGAGGGTAGAGGCAATCAGCCCCAGCATTTT. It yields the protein CASSEGRGNQPQHF.

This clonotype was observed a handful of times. The CDR3 protein is CASRRGGGNTIYF. CDR3 coding DNA: TGTGCCAGCAGACGGGGAGGGGGAAACACCATATATTTT. The chain is built from TRBV12-3 or TRBV12-4 and TRBJ1-3; D remains ambiguous. The V end lost 6 bases, the J end lost 4 bases, and 10 bases lay between the germline ends. The CDR3 spans 13 residues.

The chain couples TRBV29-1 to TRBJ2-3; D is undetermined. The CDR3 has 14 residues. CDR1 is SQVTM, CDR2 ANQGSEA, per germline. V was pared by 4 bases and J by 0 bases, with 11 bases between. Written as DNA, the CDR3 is TGCAGCGTTGCGGCCACCAAAAGCACAGATACGCAGTATTTT. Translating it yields CSVAATKSTDTQYF.

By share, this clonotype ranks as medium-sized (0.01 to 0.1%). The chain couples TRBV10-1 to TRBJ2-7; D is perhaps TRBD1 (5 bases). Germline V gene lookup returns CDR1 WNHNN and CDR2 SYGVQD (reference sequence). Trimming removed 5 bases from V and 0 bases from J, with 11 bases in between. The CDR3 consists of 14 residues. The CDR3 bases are TGCGCCAGCAGTAAAGACAGAACCTCCTACGAGCAGTACTTC. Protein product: CASSKDRTSYEQYF.

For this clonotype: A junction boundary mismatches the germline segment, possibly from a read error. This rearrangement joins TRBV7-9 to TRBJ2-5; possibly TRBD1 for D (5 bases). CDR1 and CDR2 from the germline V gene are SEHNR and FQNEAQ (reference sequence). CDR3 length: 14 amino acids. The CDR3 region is CASSSRESRATQHF. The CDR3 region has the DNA TGTGCCAGCAGCTCGCGCGAGAGCAGGGCGACCCAGCACTTC.

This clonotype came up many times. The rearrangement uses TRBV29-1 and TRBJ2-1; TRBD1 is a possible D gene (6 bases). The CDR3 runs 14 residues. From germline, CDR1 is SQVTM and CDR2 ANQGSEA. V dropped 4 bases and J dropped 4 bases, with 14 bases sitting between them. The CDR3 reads CSVVRMGAYNEQFF. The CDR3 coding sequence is TGCAGCGTTGTTAGGATGGGGGCTTACAATGAGCAGTTCTTC.

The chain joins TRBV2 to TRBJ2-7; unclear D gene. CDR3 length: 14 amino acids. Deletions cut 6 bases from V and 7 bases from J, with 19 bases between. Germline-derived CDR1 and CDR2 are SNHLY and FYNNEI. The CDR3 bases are TGTGCCAGCAGGGATACGGGCCCTCTTTCGGAGCAGTACTTC. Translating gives CASRDTGPLSEQYF.

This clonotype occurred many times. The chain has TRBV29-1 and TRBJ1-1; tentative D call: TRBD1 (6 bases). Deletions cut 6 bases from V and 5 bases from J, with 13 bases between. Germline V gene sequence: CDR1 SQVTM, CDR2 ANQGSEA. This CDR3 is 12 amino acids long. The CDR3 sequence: CSVGAGGTEAFF. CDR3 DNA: TGCAGCGTGGGGGCTGGGGGAACTGAAGCTTTCTTT.

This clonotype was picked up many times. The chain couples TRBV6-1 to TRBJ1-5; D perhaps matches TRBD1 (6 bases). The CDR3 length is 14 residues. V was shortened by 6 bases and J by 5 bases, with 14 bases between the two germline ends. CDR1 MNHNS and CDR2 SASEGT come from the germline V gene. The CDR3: CASSVTGGDQPQHF. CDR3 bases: TGTGCCAGCAGCGTGACAGGTGGCGATCAGCCCCAGCATTTT.

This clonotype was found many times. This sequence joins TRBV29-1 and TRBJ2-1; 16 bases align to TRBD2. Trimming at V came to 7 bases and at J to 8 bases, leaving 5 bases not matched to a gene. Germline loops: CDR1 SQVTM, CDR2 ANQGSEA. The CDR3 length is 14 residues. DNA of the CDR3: TGCAGCGATTCGGGACTAGCGGGGGGGGATGAGCAGTTCTTC. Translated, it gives CSDSGLAGGDEQFF.

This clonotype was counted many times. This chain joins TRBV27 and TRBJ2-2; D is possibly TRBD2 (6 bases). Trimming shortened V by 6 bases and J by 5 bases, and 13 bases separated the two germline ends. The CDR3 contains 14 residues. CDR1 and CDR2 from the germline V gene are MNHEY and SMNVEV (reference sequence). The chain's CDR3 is CASSGGTSTGELFF. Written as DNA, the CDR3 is TGTGCCAGCAGCGGCGGGACCTCTACCGGGGAGCTGTTTTTT.

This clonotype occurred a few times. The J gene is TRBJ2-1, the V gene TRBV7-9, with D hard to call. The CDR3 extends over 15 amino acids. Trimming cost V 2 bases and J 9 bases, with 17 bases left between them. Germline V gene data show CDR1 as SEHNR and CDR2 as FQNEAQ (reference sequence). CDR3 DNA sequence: TGTGCCAGCAGCTTATGGGTCGGTTGTATTCCTGAGCAGTTCTTC. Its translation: CASSLWVGCIPEQFF. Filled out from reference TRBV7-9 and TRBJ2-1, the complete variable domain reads DTGVSQNPRHKITKRGQNVTFRCDPISEHNRLYWYRQTLGQGPEFLTYFQNEAQLEKSRLLSDRFSAERPKGSFSTLEIQRTEQGDSAMYLCASSLWVGCIPEQFFGPGTRLTVL.

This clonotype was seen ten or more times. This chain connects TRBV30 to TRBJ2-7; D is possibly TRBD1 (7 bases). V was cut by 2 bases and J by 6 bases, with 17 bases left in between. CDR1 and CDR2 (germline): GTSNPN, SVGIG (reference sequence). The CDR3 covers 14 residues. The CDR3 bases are TGTGCCTGGAGTCGATCAGGGGGAGGCTCCGAGCAGTACTTC. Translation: CAWSRSGGGSEQYF.

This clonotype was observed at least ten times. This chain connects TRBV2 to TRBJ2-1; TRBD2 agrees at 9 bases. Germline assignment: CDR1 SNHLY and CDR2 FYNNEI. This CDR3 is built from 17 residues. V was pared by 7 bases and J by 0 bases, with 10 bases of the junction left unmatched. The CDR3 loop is CASMGRGGLSSYNEQFF. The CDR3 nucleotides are TGTGCCAGCATGGGGCGGGGGGGCCTAAGCTCCTACAATGAGCAGTTCTTC.

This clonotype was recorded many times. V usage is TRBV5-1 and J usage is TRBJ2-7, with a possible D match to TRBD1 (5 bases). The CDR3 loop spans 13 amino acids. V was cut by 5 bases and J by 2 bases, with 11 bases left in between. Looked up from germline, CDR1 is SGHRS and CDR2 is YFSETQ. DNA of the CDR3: TGCGCCAGCAGTCCGGACAACCCCTACGAGCAGTACTTC. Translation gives CASSPDNPYEQYF. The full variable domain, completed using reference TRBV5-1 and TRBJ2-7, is KAGVTQTPRYLIKTRGQQVTLSCSPISGHRSVSWYQQTPGQGLQFLFEYFSETQRNKGNFPGRFSGRQFSNSRSEMNVSTLELGDSALYLCASSPDNPYEQYFGPGTRLTVT.

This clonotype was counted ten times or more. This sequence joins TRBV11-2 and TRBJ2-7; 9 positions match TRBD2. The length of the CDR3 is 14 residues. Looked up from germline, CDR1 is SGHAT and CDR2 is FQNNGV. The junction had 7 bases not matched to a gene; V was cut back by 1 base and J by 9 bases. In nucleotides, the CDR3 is TGTGCCAGCAGCTTAGGTCTAGCGGGACAAAGGCAGTACTTC. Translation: CASSLGLAGQRQYF. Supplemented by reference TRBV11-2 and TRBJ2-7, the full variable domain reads EAGVAQSPRYKIIEKRQSVAFWCNPISGHATLYWYQQILGQGPKLLIQFQNNGVVDDSQLPKDRFSAERLKGVDSTLKIQPAKLEDSAVYLCASSLGLAGQRQYFGPGTRLTVT.

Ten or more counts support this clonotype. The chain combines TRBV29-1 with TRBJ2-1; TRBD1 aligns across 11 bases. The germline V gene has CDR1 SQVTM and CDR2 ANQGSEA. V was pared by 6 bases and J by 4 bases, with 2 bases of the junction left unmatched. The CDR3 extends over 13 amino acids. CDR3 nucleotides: TGCAGCGTGGGGACAGGGGGTTACAATGAGCAGTTCTTC. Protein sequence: CSVGTGGYNEQFF.

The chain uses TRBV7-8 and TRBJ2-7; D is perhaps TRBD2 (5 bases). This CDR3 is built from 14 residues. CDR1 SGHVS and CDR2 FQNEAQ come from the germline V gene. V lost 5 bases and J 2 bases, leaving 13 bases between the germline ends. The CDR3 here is CASSLTGSPYEQYF. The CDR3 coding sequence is TGTGCCAGCAGCCTAACGGGGTCCCCCTACGAGCAGTACTTC.

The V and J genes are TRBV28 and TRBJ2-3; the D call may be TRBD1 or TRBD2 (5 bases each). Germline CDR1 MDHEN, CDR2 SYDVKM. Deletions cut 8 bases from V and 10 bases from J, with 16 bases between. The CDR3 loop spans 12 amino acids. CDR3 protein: CASWGRFESQYF. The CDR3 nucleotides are TGTGCCAGCTGGGGACGTTTTGAATCGCAGTATTTT.

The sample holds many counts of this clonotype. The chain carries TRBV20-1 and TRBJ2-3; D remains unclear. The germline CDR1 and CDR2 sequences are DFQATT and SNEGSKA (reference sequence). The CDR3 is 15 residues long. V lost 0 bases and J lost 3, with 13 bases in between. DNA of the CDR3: TGCAGTGCTAGAGATTACTTAGTGGCGACAGATACGCAGTATTTT. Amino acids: CSARDYLVATDTQYF.